A single sample gave rise to the 2 T cell receptor beta chains below, sequenced in a study of shared T cell receptors in the human thymus. TCRdb's copy holds only in-frame clones and misses some; the assay was immunoSEQ multiplex PCR. The sample comprises tens of thousands of clones, 90% to 95% of which are singletons, and around 0.035% rests with the top ten. Source material: thymocytes. These receptors were collected from a human donor.

CDR3 DNA: TGTGCCAGCAGCCCAATCAGGGGGCGAGGTTCCTACAATGAGCAGTTCTTC. This encodes CASSPIRGRGSYNEQFF. The chain recombines TRBV5-4 with TRBJ2-1; TRBD1 matches at 8 bases. Per germline, CDR1 SGHNT and CDR2 YYREEE (reference sequence). The CDR3 is 17 residues long. The J segment lost 1 base and the V segment lost 4 bases, leaving 10 bases of the junction unmatched. Combining the CDR3 with reference TRBV5-4 and TRBJ2-1 gives the whole variable domain ETGVTQSPTHLIKTRGQQVTLRCSSQSGHNTVSWYQQALGQGPQFIFQYYREEENGRGNFPPRFSGLQFPNYSSELNVNALELDDSALYLCASSPIRGRGSYNEQFFGPGTRLTVL.

The chain links TRBV5-5 to TRBJ2-1; maybe TRBD1 (6 bases). Germline lookup yields CDR1 SGHKS and CDR2 YYEKEE (reference sequence). This CDR3 is built from 15 residues. The V end lost 2 bases, the J end lost 0 bases, and 9 bases lay between the germline ends. This chain's CDR3 is CASSFRGSSYNEQFF. In DNA form, the CDR3 reads TGTGCCAGCAGCTTCAGGGGTAGCTCCTACAATGAGCAGTTCTTC.